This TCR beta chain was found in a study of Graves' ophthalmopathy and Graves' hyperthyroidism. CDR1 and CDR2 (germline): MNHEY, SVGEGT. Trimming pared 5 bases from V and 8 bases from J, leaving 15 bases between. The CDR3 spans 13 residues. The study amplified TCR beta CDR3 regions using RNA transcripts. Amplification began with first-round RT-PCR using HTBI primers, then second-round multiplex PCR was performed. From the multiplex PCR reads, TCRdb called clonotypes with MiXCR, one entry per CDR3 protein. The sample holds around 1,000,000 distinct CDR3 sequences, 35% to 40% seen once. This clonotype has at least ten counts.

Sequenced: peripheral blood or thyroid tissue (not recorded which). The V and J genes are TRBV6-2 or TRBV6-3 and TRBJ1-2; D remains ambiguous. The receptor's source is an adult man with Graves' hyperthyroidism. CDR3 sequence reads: CASSTPMGYGYTF. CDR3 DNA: TGTGCCAGCAGTACGCCGATGGGCTACGGCTACACCTTC.